This paragraph covers one T cell receptor (beta chain) sequence. The antigen is undetermined. Data came from immunoSEQ multiplex PCR; TCRdb stores just in-frame clones and leaves some out. The sample consists of tens of thousands of clones, 84% of them appearing once. This sample is drawn from a study of OX40 agonist ivuxolimab in advanced cancers. About the study: Ivuxolimab was administered intravenously to patients at 0.01 to 10 mg/kg every 2 weeks. Males comprised 75% to 90% of the group, whose mean age was 60 years (range roughly 20 to 85). Study results and limitations: Compared with CD4+, CD8+ T cells on average had more expanded clones.

With baseline, cycle 4 day 1, and cycle 7 day 1 as timepoints, blood was sampled. V gave up 7 bases and J gave up 0 bases, with 21 bases separating them. The germline V gene has CDR1 SGDLS and CDR2 YYNGEE. This CDR3 is 17 amino acids long. This specimen consisted of CD4+ or CD8+ T cells sorted from blood, obtained in a trial of the OX40 agonist ivuxolimab. This sequence joins TRBV9 and TRBJ2-3; possibly TRBD1 for D (7 bases). This TCR was sampled from an adult with an advanced solid tumor such as melanoma, head and neck, liver or kidney cancer. The CDR3 DNA sequence: TGTGCCAGCGGGCGGGGAGGAGGGGGCAAAAGCACAGATACGCAGTATTTT. This translates into CASGRGGGGKSTDTQYF.